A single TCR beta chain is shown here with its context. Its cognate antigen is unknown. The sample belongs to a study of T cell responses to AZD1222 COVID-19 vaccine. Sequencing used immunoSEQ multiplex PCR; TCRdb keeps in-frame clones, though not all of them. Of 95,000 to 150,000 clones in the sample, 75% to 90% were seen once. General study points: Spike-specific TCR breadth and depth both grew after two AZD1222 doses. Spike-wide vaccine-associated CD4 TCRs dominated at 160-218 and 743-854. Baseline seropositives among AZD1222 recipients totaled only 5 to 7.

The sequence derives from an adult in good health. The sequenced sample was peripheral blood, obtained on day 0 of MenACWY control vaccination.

The CDR3 region has the DNA TGTGCCAGCAAGGAGGGCAATCAGCCCCAGCATTTT. Translation gives CASKEGNQPQHF. The rearrangement links TRBV6-5 to TRBJ1-5, with D uncertain. The CDR3 is made up of 12 amino acids. V lost 7 bases, J lost 2 bases, and 6 bases lay in between. Per the germline V gene, CDR1 is MNHEY and CDR2 is SVGAGI.